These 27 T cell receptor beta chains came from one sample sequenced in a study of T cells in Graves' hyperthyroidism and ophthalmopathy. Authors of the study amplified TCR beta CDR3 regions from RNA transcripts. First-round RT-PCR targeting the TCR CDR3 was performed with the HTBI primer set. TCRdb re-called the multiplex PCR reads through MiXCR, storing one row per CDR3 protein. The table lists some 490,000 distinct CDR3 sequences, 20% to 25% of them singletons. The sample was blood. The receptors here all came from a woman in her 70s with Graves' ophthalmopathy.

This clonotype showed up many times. The CDR3 nucleotides are TGTGCCAGCAGTTTGACGTCATCCCCAGATACGCAGTATTTT. Translating it yields CASSLTSSPDTQYF. The rearrangement links TRBV12-3 or TRBV12-4 to TRBJ2-3; D gene uncertain. The CDR3 has 14 residues. V lost 3 bases and J lost 4, with 11 bases in between.

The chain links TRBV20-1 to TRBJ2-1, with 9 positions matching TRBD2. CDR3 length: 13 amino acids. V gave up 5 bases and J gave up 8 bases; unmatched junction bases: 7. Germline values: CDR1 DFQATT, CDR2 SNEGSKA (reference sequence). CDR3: CSAPGLAKDEQFF. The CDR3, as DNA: TGCAGTGCTCCGGGACTAGCAAAGGATGAGCAGTTCTTC.

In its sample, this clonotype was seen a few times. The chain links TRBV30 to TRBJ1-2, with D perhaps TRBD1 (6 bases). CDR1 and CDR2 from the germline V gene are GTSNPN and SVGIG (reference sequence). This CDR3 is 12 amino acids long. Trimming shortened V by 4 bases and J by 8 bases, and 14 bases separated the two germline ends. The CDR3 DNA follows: TGTGCCTGGATAAGCGGGGGCCGGGGCTACACCTTC. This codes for CAWISGGRGYTF.

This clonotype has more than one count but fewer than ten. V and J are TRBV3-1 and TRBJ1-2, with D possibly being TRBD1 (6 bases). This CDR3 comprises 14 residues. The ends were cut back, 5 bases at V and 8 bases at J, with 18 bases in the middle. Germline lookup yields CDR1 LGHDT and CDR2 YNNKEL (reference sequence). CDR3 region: CASSGLGGAEGYTF. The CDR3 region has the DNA TGTGCCAGCAGCGGGTTGGGGGGCGCGGAAGGCTACACCTTC.

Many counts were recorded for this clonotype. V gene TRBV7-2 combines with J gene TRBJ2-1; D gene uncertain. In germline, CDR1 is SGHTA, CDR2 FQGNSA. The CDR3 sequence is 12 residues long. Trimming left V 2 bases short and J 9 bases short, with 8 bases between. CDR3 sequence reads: CASSLNSREQFF. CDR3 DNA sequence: TGTGCCAGCAGCTTAAACTCTCGTGAGCAGTTCTTC.

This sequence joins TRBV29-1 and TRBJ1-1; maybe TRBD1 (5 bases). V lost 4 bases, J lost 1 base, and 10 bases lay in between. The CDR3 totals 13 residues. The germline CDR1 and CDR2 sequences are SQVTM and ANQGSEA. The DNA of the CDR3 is TGCAGCGTTGGACAGTATAAGAACACTGAAGCTTTCTTT. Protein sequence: CSVGQYKNTEAFF.

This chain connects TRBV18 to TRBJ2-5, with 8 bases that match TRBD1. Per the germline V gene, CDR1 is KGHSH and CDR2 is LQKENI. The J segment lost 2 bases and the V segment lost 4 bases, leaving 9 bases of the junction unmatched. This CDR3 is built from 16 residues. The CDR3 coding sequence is TGTGCCAGCTCACTATCAACGACAGGGGTACAAGAGACCCAGTACTTC. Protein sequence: CASSLSTTGVQETQYF. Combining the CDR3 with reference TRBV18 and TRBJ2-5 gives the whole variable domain NAGVMQNPRHLVRRRGQEARLRCSPMKGHSHVYWYRQLPEEGLKFMVYLQKENIIDESGMPKERFSAEFPKEGPSILRIQQVVRGDSAAYFCASSLSTTGVQETQYFGPGTRLLVL.

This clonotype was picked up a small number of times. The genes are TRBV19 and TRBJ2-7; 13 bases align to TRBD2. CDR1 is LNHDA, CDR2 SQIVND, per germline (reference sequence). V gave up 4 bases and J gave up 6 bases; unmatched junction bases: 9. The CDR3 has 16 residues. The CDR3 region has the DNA TGTGCCAGTAGTACATCCGGGACTAGCGGGGTAGGCGAGCAGTACTTC. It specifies CASSTSGTSGVGEQYF.

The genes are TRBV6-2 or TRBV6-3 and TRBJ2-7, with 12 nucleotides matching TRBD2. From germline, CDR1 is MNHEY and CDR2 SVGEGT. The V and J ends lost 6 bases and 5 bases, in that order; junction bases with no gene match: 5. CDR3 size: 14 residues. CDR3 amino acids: CASRYRLAGDEQYF. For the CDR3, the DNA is TGTGCCAGCAGATATCGACTAGCGGGAGACGAGCAGTACTTC.

CDR3 sequence (DNA): TGTGCCAGTAGTATTCAGGCGGGTAACCCTTTCTTT. Its translation: CASSIQAGNPFF. The gene calls are TRBV19 and TRBJ1-1; no clear D gene. CDR3 length equals 12 residues. V lost 3 bases and J lost 12, with 14 bases in between. From germline, CDR1 is LNHDA and CDR2 SQIVND (reference sequence).

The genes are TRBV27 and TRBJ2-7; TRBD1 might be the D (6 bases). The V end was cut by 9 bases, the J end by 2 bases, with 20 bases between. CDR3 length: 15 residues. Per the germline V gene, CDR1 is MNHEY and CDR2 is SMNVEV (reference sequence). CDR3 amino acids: CASSPGAGVPYEQYF. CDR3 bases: TGTGCCAGTTCCCCTGGGGCAGGGGTCCCCTACGAGCAGTACTTC.

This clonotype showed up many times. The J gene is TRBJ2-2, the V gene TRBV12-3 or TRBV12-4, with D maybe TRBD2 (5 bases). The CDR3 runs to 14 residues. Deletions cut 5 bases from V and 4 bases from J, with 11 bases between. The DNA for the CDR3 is TGTGCCAGCAGTCACGGGGTCATCACCGGGGAGCTGTTTTTT. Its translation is CASSHGVITGELFF.

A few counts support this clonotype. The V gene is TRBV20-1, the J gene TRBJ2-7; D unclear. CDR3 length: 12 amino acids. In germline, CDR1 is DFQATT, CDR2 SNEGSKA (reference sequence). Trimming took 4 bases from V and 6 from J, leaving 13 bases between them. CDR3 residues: CSANPLKGEQYF. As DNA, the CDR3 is TGCAGTGCTAATCCCCTGAAGGGCGAGCAGTACTTC.

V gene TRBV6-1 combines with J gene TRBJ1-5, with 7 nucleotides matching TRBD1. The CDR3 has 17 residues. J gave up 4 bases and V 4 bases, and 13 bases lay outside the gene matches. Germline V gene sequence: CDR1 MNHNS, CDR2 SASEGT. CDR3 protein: CASSVGGDREWNQPQHF. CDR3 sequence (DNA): TGTGCCAGCAGTGTAGGGGGAGACAGGGAGTGGAATCAGCCCCAGCATTTT.

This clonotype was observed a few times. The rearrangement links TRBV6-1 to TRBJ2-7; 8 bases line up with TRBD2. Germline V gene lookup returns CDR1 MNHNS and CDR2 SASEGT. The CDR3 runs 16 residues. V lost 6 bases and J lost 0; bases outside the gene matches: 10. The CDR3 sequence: CASRVASGFHSYEQYF. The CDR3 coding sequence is TGTGCCAGCAGAGTTGCTAGCGGGTTCCACTCCTACGAGCAGTACTTC.

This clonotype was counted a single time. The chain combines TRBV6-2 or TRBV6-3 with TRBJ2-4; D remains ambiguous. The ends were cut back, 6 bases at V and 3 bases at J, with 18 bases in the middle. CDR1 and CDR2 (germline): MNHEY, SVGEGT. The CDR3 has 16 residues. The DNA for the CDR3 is TGTGCCAGCAGCCGACGATCTTCTATCGACAAAAACATTCAGTACTTC. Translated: CASSRRSSIDKNIQYF.

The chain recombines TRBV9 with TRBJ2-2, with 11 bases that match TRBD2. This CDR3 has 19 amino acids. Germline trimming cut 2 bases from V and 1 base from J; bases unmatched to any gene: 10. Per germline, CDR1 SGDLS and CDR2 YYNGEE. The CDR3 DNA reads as TGTGCCAGCAGCGTGCACCCTACTAGCGGGAGCGGGAACACCGGGGAGCTGTTTTTT. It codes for CASSVHPTSGSGNTGELFF.

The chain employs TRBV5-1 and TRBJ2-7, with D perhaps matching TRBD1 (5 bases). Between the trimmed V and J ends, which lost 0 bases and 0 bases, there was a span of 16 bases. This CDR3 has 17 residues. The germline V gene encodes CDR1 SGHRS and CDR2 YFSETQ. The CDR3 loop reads CASSLARLGLSSYEQYF. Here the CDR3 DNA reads TGCGCCAGCAGCTTGGCGAGGTTGGGGCTCTCCTCCTACGAGCAGTACTTC.

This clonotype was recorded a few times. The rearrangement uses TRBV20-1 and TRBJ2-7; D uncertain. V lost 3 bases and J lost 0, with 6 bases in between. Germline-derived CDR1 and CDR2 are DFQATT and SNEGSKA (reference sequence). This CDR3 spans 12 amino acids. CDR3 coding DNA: TGCAGTGCTAGTCCGTCCTCCTACGAGCAGTACTTC. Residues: CSASPSSYEQYF.

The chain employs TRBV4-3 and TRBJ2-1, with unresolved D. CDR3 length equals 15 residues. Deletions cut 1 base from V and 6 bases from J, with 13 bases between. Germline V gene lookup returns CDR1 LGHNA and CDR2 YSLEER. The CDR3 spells CASSQVGQLSNEQFF. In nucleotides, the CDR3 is TGCGCCAGCAGCCAAGTCGGGCAGTTGAGCAATGAGCAGTTCTTC.

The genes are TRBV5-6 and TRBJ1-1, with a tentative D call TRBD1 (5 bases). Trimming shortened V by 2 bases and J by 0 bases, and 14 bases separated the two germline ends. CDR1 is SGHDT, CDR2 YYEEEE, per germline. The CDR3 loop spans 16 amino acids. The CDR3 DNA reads TGTGCCAGCAGCTTTAGCAGGGTTCTACTGAACACTGAAGCTTTCTTT. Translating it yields CASSFSRVLLNTEAFF. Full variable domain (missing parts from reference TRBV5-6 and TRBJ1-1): DAGVTQSPTHLIKTRGQQVTLRCSPKSGHDTVSWYQQALGQGPQFIFQYYEEEERQRGNFPDRFSGHQFPNYSSELNVNALLLGDSALYLCASSFSRVLLNTEAFFGQGTRLTVV.

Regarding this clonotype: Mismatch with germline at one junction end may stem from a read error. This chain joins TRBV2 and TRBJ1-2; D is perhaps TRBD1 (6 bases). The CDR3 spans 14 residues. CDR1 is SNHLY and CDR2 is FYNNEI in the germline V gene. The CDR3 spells CASSRGLGFYGYTF. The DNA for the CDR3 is TGCGCCAGCAGCCGGGGGCTAGGGTTCTATGGCTACACCTTC.

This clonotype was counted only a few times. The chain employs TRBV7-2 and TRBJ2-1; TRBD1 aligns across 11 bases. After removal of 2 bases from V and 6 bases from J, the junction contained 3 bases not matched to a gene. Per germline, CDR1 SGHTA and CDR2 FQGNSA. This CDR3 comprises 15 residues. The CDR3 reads CASSLFGTGGNEQFF. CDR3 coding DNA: TGTGCCAGCAGCTTATTCGGGACAGGGGGCAATGAGCAGTTCTTC.

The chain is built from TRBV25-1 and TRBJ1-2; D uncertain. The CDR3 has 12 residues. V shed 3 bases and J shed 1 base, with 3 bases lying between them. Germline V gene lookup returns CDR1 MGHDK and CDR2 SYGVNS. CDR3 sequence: CASSDFNYGYTF. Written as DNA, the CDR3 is TGTGCCAGCAGTGATTTTAACTATGGCTACACCTTC.

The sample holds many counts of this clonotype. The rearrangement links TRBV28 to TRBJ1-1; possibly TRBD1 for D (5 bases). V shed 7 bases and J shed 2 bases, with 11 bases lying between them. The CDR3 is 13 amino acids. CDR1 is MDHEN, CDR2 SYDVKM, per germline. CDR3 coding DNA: TGTGCCAGCACCTTGGGGGGAAACACTGAAGCTTTCTTT. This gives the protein CASTLGGNTEAFF.

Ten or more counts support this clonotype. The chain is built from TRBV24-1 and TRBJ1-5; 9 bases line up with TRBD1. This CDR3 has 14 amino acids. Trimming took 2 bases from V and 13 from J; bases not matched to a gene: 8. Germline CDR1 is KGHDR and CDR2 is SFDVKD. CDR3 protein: CATSDSPGTGRQHF. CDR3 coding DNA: TGTGCCACCAGTGATTCCCCGGGGACAGGGCGGCAGCATTTT.

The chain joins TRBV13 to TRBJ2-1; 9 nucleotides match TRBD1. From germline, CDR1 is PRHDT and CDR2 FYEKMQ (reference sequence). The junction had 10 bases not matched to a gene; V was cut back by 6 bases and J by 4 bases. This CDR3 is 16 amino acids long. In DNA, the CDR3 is TGTGCCAGCAGACCCGGGGGGACAGGGCTTTACAATGAGCAGTTCTTC. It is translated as CASRPGGTGLYNEQFF.